These 20 T cell receptor beta chains originate from one sample sequenced in a study of cytomegalovirus exposure and HLA in healthy donors. PCR used 60 Vbeta primers and 13 Jbeta primers. Method: immunoSEQ multiplex PCR; TCRdb's copy keeps in-frame clones and lacks some. The table records fewer than 150,000 clones, roughly 79% of them present only once. The sequencing input was PBMCs. These receptor sequences come from a male donor in good health and CMV-seronegative.

The chain carries TRBV7-8 and TRBJ1-6; the D is unclear. V gave up 0 bases and J gave up 0 bases, with 12 bases separating them. This CDR3 contains 18 residues. The germline V gene has CDR1 SGHVS and CDR2 FQNEAQ. The DNA for the CDR3 is TGTGCCAGCAGCTTAGCCCGCCCGTCGAGCTCCTATAATTCACCCCTCCACTTT. Amino acid sequence: CASSLARPSSSYNSPLHF.

With regard to this clone: One junction end does not reproduce the germline sequence, and a read error may be involved. The V call is TRBV7-7, the J call TRBJ2-1, with D perhaps matching TRBD1 (5 bases). Germline CDR1 SSHAT, CDR2 FNYEAQ (reference sequence). This CDR3 comprises 15 residues. The CDR3 spells CASSLVRGSYNEQFF. Here the CDR3 DNA reads TGTGCTAGCAGCTTAGTTAGGGGATCCTACAATGAGCAGTTCTTC. Supplemented by reference TRBV7-7 and TRBJ2-1, the full variable domain reads GAGVSQSPRYKVTKRGQDVTLRCDPISSHATLYWYQQALGQGPEFLTYFNYEAQPDKSGLPSDRFSAERPEGSISTLTIQRTEQRDSAMYRCASSLVRGSYNEQFFGPGTRLTVL.

The CDR3 sequence is CASNLRGRSLYGYTF. The CDR3 region has the DNA TGTGCCAGTAACCTCAGGGGACGCTCTCTTTATGGCTACACCTTC. The chain recombines TRBV19 with TRBJ1-2; possible D gene TRBD1, 6 bases. Between the trimmed V and J ends, which lost 7 bases and 5 bases, there was a span of 20 bases. The CDR3 is 15 residues long. Per germline, CDR1 LNHDA and CDR2 SQIVND (reference sequence).

V is TRBV11-3 and J is TRBJ2-1, with TRBD2 matching 8 bases. Germline V gene lookup returns CDR1 SGHNT and CDR2 YENEEA. The CDR3 contains 15 residues. The V segment lost 1 base and the J segment 1 base; nucleotides outside the gene matches: 0. CDR3 in DNA: TGTGCCAGCAGCTTAGGCGGGAGGTCCTACAATGAGCAGTTCTTC. It yields the protein CASSLGGRSYNEQFF.

This chain links TRBV5-1 with TRBJ1-1, with TRBD1 matching 8 bases. The CDR3 covers 15 residues. The junction had 9 bases not matched to a gene; V was cut back by 4 bases and J by 4 bases. Germline loops: CDR1 SGHRS, CDR2 YFSETQ. CDR3 in DNA: TGCGCCAGCAGCCCGACAGGGGTTACAGGCACTGAAGCTTTCTTT. It is translated as CASSPTGVTGTEAFF.

The chain recombines TRBV5-4 with TRBJ2-1; D might be TRBD2 (6 bases). With 4 bases removed from V and 1 base from J, the gap between germline ends came to 12 bases. The germline V gene encodes CDR1 SGHNT and CDR2 YYREEE (reference sequence). The CDR3 is 15 residues long. The CDR3 DNA reads as TGTGCCAGCAGCCCGGCTGGGAGGTCCTACAATGAGCAGTTCTTC. Its protein product is CASSPAGRSYNEQFF.

This clone was detected only a few times. The chain combines TRBV29-1 with TRBJ1-3, with D unclear. V lost 3 bases to trimming and J lost 8 bases, with 8 bases between them. Germline CDR1 and CDR2: SQVTM and ANQGSEA. The length of the CDR3 is 11 residues. CDR3 loop: CSVDSGDTIYF. The DNA for the CDR3 is TGCAGCGTTGATTCAGGTGACACCATATATTTT.

The chain combines TRBV7-2 with TRBJ1-3; the D is unclear. The CDR3 has 14 amino acids. CDR1 and CDR2 from the germline V gene are SGHTA and FQGNSA. The V and J ends lost 5 bases and 1 base respectively, with 9 bases between them. Written as DNA, the CDR3 is TGTGCCAGCAGCCGGGAGGGTTCTGGAAACACCATATATTTT. Protein sequence: CASSREGSGNTIYF. Filled out from reference TRBV7-2 and TRBJ1-3, the complete variable domain reads GAGVSQSPSNKVTEKGKDVELRCDPISGHTALYWYRQSLGQGLEFLIYFQGNSAPDKSGLPSDRFSAERTGGSVSTLTIQRTQQEDSAVYLCASSREGSGNTIYFGEGSWLTVV.

This rearrangement joins TRBV7-2 to TRBJ2-7, with 10 nucleotides matching TRBD1. V shed 3 bases and J 2 bases; nucleotides not matched to a gene: 4. CDR1 and CDR2 (germline): SGHTA, FQGNSA. The CDR3 sequence is 15 residues long. The CDR3 nucleotides read TGTGCCAGCAGCTTTACCGGGACAGGGGCCTACGAGCAGTACTTC. Translating gives CASSFTGTGAYEQYF. The full variable domain, in which reference TRBV7-2 and TRBJ2-7 provide the parts outside the CDR3, is GAGVSQSPSNKVTEKGKDVELRCDPISGHTALYWYRQSLGQGLEFLIYFQGNSAPDKSGLPSDRFSAERTGGSVSTLTIQRTQQEDSAVYLCASSFTGTGAYEQYFGPGTRLTVT.

V is TRBV5-1 and J is TRBJ2-2; 9 bases agree with TRBD2. The CDR3 runs to 15 residues. Germline values: CDR1 SGHRS, CDR2 YFSETQ. After removal of 5 bases from V and 2 bases from J, the junction contained 4 bases not matched to a gene. The CDR3 sequence: CASRGAGGNTGELFF. In DNA form, the CDR3 reads TGCGCCAGCAGGGGAGCGGGGGGCAACACCGGGGAGCTGTTTTTT.

The J gene is TRBJ1-1, the V gene TRBV27, with 11 positions matching TRBD1. This CDR3 spans 16 amino acids. With 3 bases clipped from V and 4 bases from J, the junction kept 7 bases outside the gene matches. Germline V gene sequence: CDR1 MNHEY, CDR2 SMNVEV (reference sequence). The CDR3 bases are TGTGCCAGCAGTTTCCGGACCGGGACAGGGGGCACTGAAGCTTTCTTT. Protein product: CASSFRTGTGGTEAFF.

V gene TRBV7-2 combines with J gene TRBJ2-7; tentatively, D is TRBD1 (6 bases). V dropped 2 bases and J dropped 2 bases, with 13 bases sitting between them. The CDR3 contains 15 residues. Looked up from germline, CDR1 is SGHTA and CDR2 is FQGNSA. CDR3 protein: CASSLRQGSPYEQYF. The CDR3 coding sequence is TGTGCCAGCAGCTTACGGCAGGGGTCCCCCTACGAGCAGTACTTC.

The genes are TRBV7-9 and TRBJ2-3, with a weak D call TRBD2 (6 bases). Looked up from germline, CDR1 is SEHNR and CDR2 is FQNEAQ (reference sequence). V was shortened by 6 bases and J by 2 bases, with 12 bases between the two germline ends. The CDR3 consists of 14 residues. The CDR3 DNA follows: TGTGCCAGCAGGTGGCGGGACTTCACAGATACGCAGTATTTT. Translating gives CASRWRDFTDTQYF.

This rearrangement joins TRBV9 to TRBJ1-2, with 9 positions matching TRBD1. This CDR3 is 14 amino acids long. The V gene's germline CDR1 is SGDLS and CDR2 YYNGEE. J gave up 4 bases and V 7 bases, and 8 bases lay outside the gene matches. CDR3 in amino acids: CASGGDRDLYGYTF. The DNA for the CDR3 is TGTGCCAGCGGGGGGGACAGGGATCTCTATGGCTACACCTTC.

This chain joins TRBV5-1 and TRBJ2-7, with D tentatively TRBD1 (6 bases). V was clipped by 1 base and J by 2 bases, with 22 bases between them. CDR1 and CDR2 from the germline V gene are SGHRS and YFSETQ. This CDR3 contains 18 residues. The CDR3 protein is CASSLRSGTGTKAYEQYF. DNA of the CDR3: TGCGCCAGCAGCTTGAGATCGGGTACAGGGACAAAGGCCTACGAGCAGTACTTC.

The chain carries TRBV4-2 and TRBJ1-2; maybe TRBD1 (6 bases). Germline CDR1 and CDR2: LGHNA and YNFKEQ. This CDR3 comprises 15 residues. Trimming took 0 bases from V and 5 from J, leaving 13 bases between them. The CDR3 nucleotides are TGTGCCAGCAGCCAAGACAGGGGTTCTAGGTATGGCTACACCTTC. This codes for CASSQDRGSRYGYTF.

The sample holds one count of this clone. The chain uses TRBV7-8 and TRBJ2-7; 7 bases line up with TRBD1. This CDR3 region has 15 residues. The V segment lost 0 bases and the J segment 6 bases; nucleotides outside the gene matches: 8. Germline loops: CDR1 SGHVS, CDR2 FQNEAQ. DNA for the CDR3: TGTGCCAGCAGCTTAGCCCGGGGACAGCGACCCGAGCAGTACTTC. Its translation: CASSLARGQRPEQYF. The variable domain in full, completed from reference TRBV7-8 and TRBJ2-7, reads GAGVSQSPRYKVAKRGQDVALRCDPISGHVSLFWYQQALGQGPEFLTYFQNEAQLDKSGLPSDRFFAERPEGSVSTLKIQRTQQEDSAVYLCASSLARGQRPEQYFGPGTRLTVT.

V and J are TRBV29-1 and TRBJ1-1; the match to TRBD1 covers 7 bases. The ends lost 5 bases at V and 6 bases at J; junction bases unmatched: 9. CDR1 SQVTM and CDR2 ANQGSEA come from the germline V gene. The CDR3 has 13 amino acids. In nucleotides, the CDR3 is TGCAGCGTTACGCGTACAGGGGCCCCTGAAGCTTTCTTT. It translates to CSVTRTGAPEAFF.

This clone turned up a few times. In the same sample, other DNA sequences code for this CDR3. This chain joins TRBV19 and TRBJ2-1, with D uncertain. The germline gives CDR1 LNHDA, CDR2 SQIVND (reference sequence). This CDR3 comprises 14 residues. The germline V and J ends were trimmed by 3 bases and 2 bases, with 8 bases remaining between them. The CDR3 bases are TGTGCCAGTAGTATTGGTGGCCCCTACAATGAGCAGTTCTTC. It is translated as CASSIGGPYNEQFF.

This clone occurred a few times. J is TRBJ2-1 and V is TRBV11-3; 8 positions agree with TRBD2. Trimming removed 8 bases from V and 7 bases from J; junction bases left unmatched: 13. The CDR3 is 15 amino acids. CDR1 is SGHNT and CDR2 is YENEEA in the germline V gene. The CDR3 sequence: CASCLSSSGRNEQFF. The CDR3 nucleotides read TGTGCCAGCTGTCTATCGTCTAGCGGGCGGAATGAGCAGTTCTTC.